Here is one TCR beta chain with its context. V lost 9 bases and J lost 0, with 11 bases in between. The CDR3 is 13 amino acids. Germline V CDR1 and CDR2: KGHDR, SFDVKD. This specimen comes from a study of blood T cell repertoires in COVID-19. Study at large: T cells, B-cell-depleted T cells, or PBMCs provided the cDNA or gDNA that served as material.

Repertoires were generated with immunoSEQ multiplex PCR, while TCRdb's copy carries only in-frame clones and drops some. The repertoire includes 150,000 to 200,000 clones, 86% of them detected once, and approximately 10% sits in the top ten. Sequenced input: peripheral blood. This receptor was obtained from a woman aged 55-69 years with COVID-19, enrolled during active disease. This chain links TRBV24-1 with TRBJ2-7; unclear D gene. Written as DNA, the CDR3 is TGTGCCACCTCTCGGAGTAGCTCCTACGAGCAGTACTTC. This translates into CATSRSSSYEQYF.